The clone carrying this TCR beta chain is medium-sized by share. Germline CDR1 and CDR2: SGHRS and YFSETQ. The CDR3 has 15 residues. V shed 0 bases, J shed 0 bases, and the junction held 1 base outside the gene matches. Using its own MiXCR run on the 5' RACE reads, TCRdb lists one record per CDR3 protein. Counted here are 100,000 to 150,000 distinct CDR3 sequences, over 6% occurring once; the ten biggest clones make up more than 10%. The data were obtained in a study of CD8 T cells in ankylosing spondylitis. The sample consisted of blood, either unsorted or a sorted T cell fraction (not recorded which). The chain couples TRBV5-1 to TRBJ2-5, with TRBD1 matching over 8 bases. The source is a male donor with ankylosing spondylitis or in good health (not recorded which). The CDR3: CASSLGQGNQETQYF. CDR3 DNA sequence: TGCGCCAGCAGCTTGGGACAGGGGAACCAAGAGACCCAGTACTTC.